These 6 T cell receptor beta chains came from one sample sequenced in a study of T cell responses to AZD1222 COVID-19 vaccine. Measured with immunoSEQ multiplex PCR; TCRdb has only the in-frame clones, and not every one. The sample carries about 120,000 clones, over 75% recorded once. The sequenced sample was peripheral blood, obtained on day 0 of AZD1222 vaccination. Receptor source: an adult in good health.

This sequence joins TRBV9 and TRBJ1-2, with D possibly matching TRBD1 (5 bases). Germline V gives CDR1 SGDLS, CDR2 YYNGEE. The CDR3 is 14 amino acids. Trimming took 0 bases from V and 4 from J, leaving 10 bases between them. CDR3 amino acids: CASSVGSGRYGYTF. CDR3 DNA sequence: TGTGCCAGCAGCGTAGGGTCAGGGCGCTATGGCTACACCTTC.

The chain combines TRBV3-1 (or the pseudogene TRBV3-2) with TRBJ2-6; D gene unclear. The CDR3 runs to 16 residues. Trimming removed 4 bases at V and 3 bases at J, with 13 bases between. CDR1 LGHDT and CDR2 YNNKEL come from the germline V gene (reference sequence). The CDR3 sequence: CASSPMVGGGANVLTF. The DNA for the CDR3 is TGTGCCAGCAGCCCCATGGTGGGCGGTGGGGCCAACGTCCTGACTTTC.

The genes are TRBV7-9 and TRBJ1-5; tentative D call: TRBD1 (5 bases). This CDR3 spans 14 amino acids. Germline assignment: CDR1 SEHNR and CDR2 FQNEAQ (reference sequence). The V end lost 0 bases, the J end lost 5 bases, and 8 bases lay between the germline ends. The CDR3, as DNA: TGTGCCAGCAGCTTAGCAGGGGATGATCAGCCCCAGCATTTT. Its translation is CASSLAGDDQPQHF.

This clone was observed once. This chain connects TRBV10-2 to TRBJ1-5; 8 nucleotides match TRBD1. The CDR3 contains 13 residues. The V segment lost 3 bases and the J segment 7 bases; nucleotides outside the gene matches: 2. Per the germline V gene, CDR1 is WSHSY and CDR2 is SAAADI. The CDR3 here is CASSDHRGQPQHF. The CDR3 region has the DNA TGCGCCAGCAGTGACCACAGGGGGCAGCCCCAGCATTTT.

V and J are TRBV6-5 and TRBJ2-3; 7 bases match TRBD1. The ends lost 6 bases at V and 5 bases at J; junction bases unmatched: 11. CDR1 MNHEY and CDR2 SVGAGI come from the germline V gene. The CDR3 loop spans 15 amino acids. For the CDR3, the DNA is TGTGCCAGCAGGCGACAGGGACGAGAGCAAGATACGCAGTATTTT. Protein product: CASRRQGREQDTQYF.

This chain uses TRBV18 with TRBJ1-3, with unresolved D. The CDR3 extends over 18 amino acids. The V gene's germline CDR1 is KGHSH and CDR2 LQKENI. V dropped 1 base and J dropped 0 bases, with 16 bases sitting between them. CDR3 sequence (DNA): TGTGCCAGCTCACCACTAACGCCCGACCTGGCCTCTGGAAACACCATATATTTT. This gives the protein CASSPLTPDLASGNTIYF.